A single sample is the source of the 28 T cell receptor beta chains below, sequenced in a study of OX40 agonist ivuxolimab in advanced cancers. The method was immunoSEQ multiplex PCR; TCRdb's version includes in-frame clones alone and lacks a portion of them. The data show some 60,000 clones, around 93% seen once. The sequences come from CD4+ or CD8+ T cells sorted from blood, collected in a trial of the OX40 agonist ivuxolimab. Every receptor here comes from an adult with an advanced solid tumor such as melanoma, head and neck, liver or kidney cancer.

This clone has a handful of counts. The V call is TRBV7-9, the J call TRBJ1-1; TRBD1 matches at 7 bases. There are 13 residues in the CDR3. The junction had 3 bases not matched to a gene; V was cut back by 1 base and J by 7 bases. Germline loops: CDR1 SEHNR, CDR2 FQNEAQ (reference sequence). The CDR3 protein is CASSLGGQDEAFF. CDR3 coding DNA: TGTGCCAGCAGCTTAGGAGGACAGGATGAAGCTTTCTTT.

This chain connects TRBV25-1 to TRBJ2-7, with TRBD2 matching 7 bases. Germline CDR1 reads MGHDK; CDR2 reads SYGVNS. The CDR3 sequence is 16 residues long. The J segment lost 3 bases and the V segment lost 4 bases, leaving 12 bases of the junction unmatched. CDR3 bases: TGTGCCAGCAGTGCCCTTGATAGGGAGGGTAACTACGAGCAGTACTTC. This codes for CASSALDREGNYEQYF.

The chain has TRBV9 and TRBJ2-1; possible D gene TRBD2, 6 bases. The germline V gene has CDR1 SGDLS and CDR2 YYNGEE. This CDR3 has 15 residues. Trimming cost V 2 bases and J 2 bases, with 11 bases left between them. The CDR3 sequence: CASSVSGSTYNEQFF. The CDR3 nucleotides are TGTGCCAGCAGCGTGAGCGGGTCGACCTACAATGAGCAGTTCTTC. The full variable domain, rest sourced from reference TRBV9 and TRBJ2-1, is DSGVTQTPKHLITATGQRVTLRCSPRSGDLSVYWYQQSLDQGLQFLIQYYNGEERAKGNILERFSAQQFPDLHSELNLSSLELGDSALYFCASSVSGSTYNEQFFGPGTRLTVL.

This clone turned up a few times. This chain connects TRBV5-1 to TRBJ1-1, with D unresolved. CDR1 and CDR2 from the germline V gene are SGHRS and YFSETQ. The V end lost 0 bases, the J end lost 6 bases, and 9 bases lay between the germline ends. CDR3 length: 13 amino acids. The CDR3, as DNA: TGCGCCAGCAGCTTGGTATTTCACGCTGAAGCTTTCTTT. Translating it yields CASSLVFHAEAFF.

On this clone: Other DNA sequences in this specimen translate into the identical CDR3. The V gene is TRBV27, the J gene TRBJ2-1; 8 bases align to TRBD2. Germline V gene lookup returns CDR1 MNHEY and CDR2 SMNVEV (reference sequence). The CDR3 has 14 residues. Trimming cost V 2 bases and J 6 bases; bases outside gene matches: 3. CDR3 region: CASSLGLAGNEQFF. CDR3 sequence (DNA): TGTGCCAGCAGTTTAGGACTAGCCGGCAATGAGCAGTTCTTC.

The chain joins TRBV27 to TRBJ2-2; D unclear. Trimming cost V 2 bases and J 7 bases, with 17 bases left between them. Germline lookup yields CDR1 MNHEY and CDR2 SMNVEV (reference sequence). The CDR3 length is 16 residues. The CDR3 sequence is CASSLLRGNGIGELFF. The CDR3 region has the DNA TGTGCCAGCAGTTTACTCCGAGGAAATGGGATCGGGGAGCTGTTTTTT.

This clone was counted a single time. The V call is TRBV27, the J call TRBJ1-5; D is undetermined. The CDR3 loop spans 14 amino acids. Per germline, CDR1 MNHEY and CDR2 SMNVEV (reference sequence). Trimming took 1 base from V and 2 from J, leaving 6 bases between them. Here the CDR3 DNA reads TGTGCCAGCAGTTTATTATCGGGCAATCAGCCCCAGCATTTT. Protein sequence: CASSLLSGNQPQHF.

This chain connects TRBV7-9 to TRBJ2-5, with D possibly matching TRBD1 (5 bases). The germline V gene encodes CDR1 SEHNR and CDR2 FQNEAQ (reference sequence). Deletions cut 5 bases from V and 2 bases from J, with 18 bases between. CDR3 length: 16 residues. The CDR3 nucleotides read TGTGCCAGCAGCCCCCATTGGCAGGGCCCGCAAGAGACCCAGTACTTC. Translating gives CASSPHWQGPQETQYF.

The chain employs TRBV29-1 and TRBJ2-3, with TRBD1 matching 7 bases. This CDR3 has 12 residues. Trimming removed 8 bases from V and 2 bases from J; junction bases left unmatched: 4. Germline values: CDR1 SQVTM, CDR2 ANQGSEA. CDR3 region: CSLTGDTDTQYF. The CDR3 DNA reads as TGCAGCCTCACAGGGGACACAGATACGCAGTATTTT.

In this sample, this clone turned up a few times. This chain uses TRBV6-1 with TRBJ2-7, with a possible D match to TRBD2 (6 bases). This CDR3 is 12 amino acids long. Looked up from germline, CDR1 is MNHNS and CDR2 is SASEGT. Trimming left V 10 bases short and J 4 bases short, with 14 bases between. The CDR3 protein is CATGTPGYEQYF. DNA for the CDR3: TGTGCCACTGGGACTCCAGGGTACGAGCAGTACTTC.

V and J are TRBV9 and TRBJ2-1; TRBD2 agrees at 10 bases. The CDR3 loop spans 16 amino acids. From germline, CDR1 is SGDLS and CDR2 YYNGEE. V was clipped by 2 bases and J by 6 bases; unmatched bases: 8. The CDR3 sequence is CASSVLAGVNRNEQFF. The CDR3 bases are TGTGCCAGCAGCGTCCTAGCGGGAGTTAATCGCAATGAGCAGTTCTTC.

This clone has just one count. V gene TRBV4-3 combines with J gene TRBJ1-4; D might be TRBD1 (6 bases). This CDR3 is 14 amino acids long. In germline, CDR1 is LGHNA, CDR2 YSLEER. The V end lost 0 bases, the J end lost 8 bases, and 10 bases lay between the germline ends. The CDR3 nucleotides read TGCGCCAGCAGCCAAGAGACAGGTGGAGAAAAACTGTTTTTT. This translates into CASSQETGGEKLFF.

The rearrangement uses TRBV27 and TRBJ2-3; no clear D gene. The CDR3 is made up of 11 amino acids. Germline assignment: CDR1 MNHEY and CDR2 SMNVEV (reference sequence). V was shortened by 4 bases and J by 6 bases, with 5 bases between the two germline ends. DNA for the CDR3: TGTGCCAGCAGTTCCGGCGATACGCAGTATTTT. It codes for CASSSGDTQYF.

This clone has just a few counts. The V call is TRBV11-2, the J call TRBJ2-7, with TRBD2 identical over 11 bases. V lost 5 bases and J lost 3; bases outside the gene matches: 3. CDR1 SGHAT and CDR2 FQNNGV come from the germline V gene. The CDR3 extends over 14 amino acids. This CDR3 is CASSLGLADYEQYF. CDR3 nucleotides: TGTGCCAGCAGCCTGGGACTAGCGGACTACGAGCAGTACTTC.

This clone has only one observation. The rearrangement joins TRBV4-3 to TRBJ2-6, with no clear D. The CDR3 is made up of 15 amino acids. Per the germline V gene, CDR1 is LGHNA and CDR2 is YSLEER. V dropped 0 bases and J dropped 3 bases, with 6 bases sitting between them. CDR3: CASSQDPYGANVLTF. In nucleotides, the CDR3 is TGCGCCAGCAGCCAAGATCCTTATGGGGCCAACGTCCTGACTTTC.

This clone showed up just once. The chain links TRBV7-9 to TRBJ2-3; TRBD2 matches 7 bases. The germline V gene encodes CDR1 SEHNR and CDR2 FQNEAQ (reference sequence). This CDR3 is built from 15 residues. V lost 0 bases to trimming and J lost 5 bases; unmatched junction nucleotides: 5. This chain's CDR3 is CASSLAGQRGDTQYF. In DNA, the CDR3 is TGTGCCAGCAGCTTAGCGGGGCAGCGGGGAGATACGCAGTATTTT.

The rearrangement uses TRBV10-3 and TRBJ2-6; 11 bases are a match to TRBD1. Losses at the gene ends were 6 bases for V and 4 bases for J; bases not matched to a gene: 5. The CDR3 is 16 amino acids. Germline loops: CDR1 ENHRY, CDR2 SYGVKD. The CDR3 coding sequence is TGTGCCATCAGAGGACAGGGGGCGAACGGGGCCAACGTCCTGACTTTC. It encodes CAIRGQGANGANVLTF.

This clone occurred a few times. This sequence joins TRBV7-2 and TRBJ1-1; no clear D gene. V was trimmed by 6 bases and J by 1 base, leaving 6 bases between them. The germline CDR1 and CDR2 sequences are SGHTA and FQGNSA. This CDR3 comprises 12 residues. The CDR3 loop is CASSEENTEAFF. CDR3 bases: TGTGCCAGCAGTGAGGAGAACACTGAAGCTTTCTTT.

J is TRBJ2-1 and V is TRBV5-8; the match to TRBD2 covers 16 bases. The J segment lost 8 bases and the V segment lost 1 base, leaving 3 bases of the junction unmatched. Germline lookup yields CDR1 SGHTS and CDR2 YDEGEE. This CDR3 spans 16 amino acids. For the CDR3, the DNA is TGTGCCAGCAGCTTGTCTGGGACTAGCGGGAGGGATGAGCAGTTCTTC. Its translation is CASSLSGTSGRDEQFF.

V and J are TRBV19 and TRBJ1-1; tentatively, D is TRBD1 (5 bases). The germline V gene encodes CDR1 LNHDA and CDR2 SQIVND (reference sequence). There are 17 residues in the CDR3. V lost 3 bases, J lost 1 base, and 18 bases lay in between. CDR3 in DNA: TGTGCCAGTAGTATGGAGGGGACTATGGAGGGGAACACTGAAGCTTTCTTT. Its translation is CASSMEGTMEGNTEAFF.

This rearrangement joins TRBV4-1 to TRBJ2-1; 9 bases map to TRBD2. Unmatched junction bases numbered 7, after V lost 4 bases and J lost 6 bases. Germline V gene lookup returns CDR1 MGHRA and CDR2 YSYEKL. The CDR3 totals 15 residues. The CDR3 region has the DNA TGCGCCAGCAGCCTTCCACCGGGACTAGCCAATGAGCAGTTCTTC. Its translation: CASSLPPGLANEQFF.

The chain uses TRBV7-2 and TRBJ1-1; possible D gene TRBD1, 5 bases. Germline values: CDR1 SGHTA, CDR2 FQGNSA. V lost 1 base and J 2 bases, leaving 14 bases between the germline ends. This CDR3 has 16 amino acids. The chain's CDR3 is CASSLVIGGGNTEAFF. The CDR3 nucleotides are TGTGCCAGCAGCTTAGTTATCGGGGGGGGAAACACTGAAGCTTTCTTT. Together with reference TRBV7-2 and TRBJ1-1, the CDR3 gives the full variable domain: GAGVSQSPSNKVTEKGKDVELRCDPISGHTALYWYRQSLGQGLEFLIYFQGNSAPDKSGLPSDRFSAERTGGSVSTLTIQRTQQEDSAVYLCASSLVIGGGNTEAFFGQGTRLTVV.

This chain's CDR3 is CASSISTGLLDTQYF. Written as DNA, the CDR3 is TGTGCCAGTAGTATATCCACTGGTTTGCTAGATACGCAGTATTTT. This rearrangement joins TRBV19 to TRBJ2-3; no clear D. This CDR3 contains 15 residues. Germline V gives CDR1 LNHDA, CDR2 SQIVND (reference sequence). The V end was cut by 2 bases, the J end by 5 bases, with 14 bases between.

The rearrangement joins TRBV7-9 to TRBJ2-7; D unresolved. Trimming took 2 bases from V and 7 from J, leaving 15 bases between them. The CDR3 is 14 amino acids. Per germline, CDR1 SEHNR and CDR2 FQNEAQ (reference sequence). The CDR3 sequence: CASSLTGDPLEQYF. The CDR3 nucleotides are TGTGCCAGCAGCTTAACCGGAGATCCGTTAGAGCAGTACTTC. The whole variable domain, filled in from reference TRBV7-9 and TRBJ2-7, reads DTGVSQNPRHKITKRGQNVTFRCDPISEHNRLYWYRQTLGQGPEFLTYFQNEAQLEKSRLLSDRFSAERPKGSFSTLEIQRTEQGDSAMYLCASSLTGDPLEQYFGPGTRLTVT.

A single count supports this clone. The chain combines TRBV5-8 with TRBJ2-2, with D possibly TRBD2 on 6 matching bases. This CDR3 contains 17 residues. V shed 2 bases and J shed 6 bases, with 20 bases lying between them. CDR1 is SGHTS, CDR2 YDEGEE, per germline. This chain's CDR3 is CASSFEEGHSAPGELFF. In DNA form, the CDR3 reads TGTGCCAGCAGCTTCGAGGAGGGCCACTCAGCCCCCGGGGAGCTGTTTTTT.

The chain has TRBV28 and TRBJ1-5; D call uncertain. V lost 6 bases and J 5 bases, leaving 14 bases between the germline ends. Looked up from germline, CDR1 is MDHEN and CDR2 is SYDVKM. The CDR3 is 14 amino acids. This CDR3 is CASSADMGYQPQHF. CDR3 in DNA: TGTGCCAGCAGCGCTGATATGGGTTATCAGCCCCAGCATTTT.

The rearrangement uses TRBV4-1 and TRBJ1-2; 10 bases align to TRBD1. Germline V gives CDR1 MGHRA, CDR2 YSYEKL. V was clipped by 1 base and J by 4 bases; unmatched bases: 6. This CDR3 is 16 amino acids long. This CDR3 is CASSQGRTGGVYGYTF. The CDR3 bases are TGCGCCAGCAGCCAAGGACGGACAGGGGGAGTCTATGGCTACACCTTC.

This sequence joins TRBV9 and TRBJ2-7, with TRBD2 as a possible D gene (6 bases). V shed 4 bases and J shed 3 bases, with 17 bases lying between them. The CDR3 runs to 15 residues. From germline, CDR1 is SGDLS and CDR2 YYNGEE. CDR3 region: CASSPGTRSNYEQYF. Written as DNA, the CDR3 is TGTGCCAGCAGCCCTGGGACTCGTTCGAACTACGAGCAGTACTTC.